The sequence of this T cell receptor beta chain was determined in a study of T cell responses to AZD1222 COVID-19 vaccine. V was clipped by 2 bases and J by 0 bases, with 9 bases between them. The CDR3 is 15 amino acids. Germline lookup yields CDR1 SGDLS and CDR2 YYNGEE. As to this clone: Antigen: not known. Additional DNA sequences in this sample encode the identical CDR3.

Study observations and caveats: The sample set comprised mostly white British donors with more females, and clonal diversity was possibly underestimated.

Sequencing was performed with immunoSEQ multiplex PCR; in TCRdb, only in-frame clones are kept and a portion is missing. The table shows approximately 88,000 clones, with under 95% occurring only once. The sample here was peripheral blood, taken on day 0 of AZD1222 vaccination. This sequence was found in an adult in good health. V gene TRBV9 combines with J gene TRBJ1-3, with a weak D call TRBD1 (6 bases). Here the CDR3 DNA reads TGTGCCAGCAGCGTGACAGGAGGCTCTGGAAACACCATATATTTT. It is translated as CASSVTGGSGNTIYF. The variable domain in full, completed from reference TRBV9 and TRBJ1-3, reads DSGVTQTPKHLITATGQRVTLRCSPRSGDLSVYWYQQSLDQGLQFLIQYYNGEERAKGNILERFSAQQFPDLHSELNLSSLELGDSALYFCASSVTGGSGNTIYFGEGSWLTVV.